These 7 T cell receptor beta chains were all obtained from the same sample, sequenced in a study of regulatory T cells in long-lasting Graves disease. Time point noted: newly diagnosed GD, antithyroid drugs for less than 3 months. Isolated PBMC RNA provided the starting material for the TCR library. According to the study, TCR beta libraries were built with iRepertoire HTBI primers and CDR3-region Arm-PCR. TCRdb recomputed calls from the multiplex PCR reads with MiXCR, one row per CDR3 protein. The sample yields approximately 310,000 distinct CDR3 sequences, 18% seen once. Sample: peripheral blood mononuclear cells (PBMCs), taken at new diagnosis, from a patient treated with antithyroid drugs. The receptors originated from a female donor with Graves disease.

As regards this clonotype: This clone may be a read error of a much larger clone one base away. The chain employs TRBV28 and TRBJ2-7; no definite D call. CDR3 size: 18 residues. CDR1 MDHEN and CDR2 SYDVKM come from the germline V gene. V lost 2 bases to trimming and J lost 5 bases, with 25 bases between them. The CDR3 reads CASSLNPRLVGKPHEQYF. CDR3 nucleotides: TGTGCCAGCAGTTTAAACCCCCGACTGGTGGGAAAGCCCCACGAGCAGTACTTC.

The chain combines TRBV9 with TRBJ1-1; D ambiguous. Germline V gives CDR1 SGDLS, CDR2 YYNGEE. The CDR3 is 15 amino acids. Trimming shortened V by 0 bases and J by 0 bases, and 9 bases separated the two germline ends. In nucleotides, the CDR3 is TGTGCCAGCAGCGTAGCCCAGACCATGAACACTGAAGCTTTCTTT. Residues: CASSVAQTMNTEAFF.

This clonotype was observed at least ten times. This rearrangement joins TRBV20-1 to TRBJ2-1, with TRBD2 identical over 8 bases. In germline, CDR1 is DFQATT, CDR2 SNEGSKA (reference sequence). Germline trimming cut 0 bases from V and 7 bases from J; bases unmatched to any gene: 14. This CDR3 is built from 17 residues. The CDR3 sequence: CSARDPISSGSGNEQFF. DNA of the CDR3: TGCAGTGCTAGAGATCCTATTTCGAGCGGGAGTGGGAATGAGCAGTTCTTC.

This chain joins TRBV4-1 and TRBJ1-2; 10 nucleotides agree with TRBD1. This CDR3 has 15 amino acids. Germline V gene lookup returns CDR1 MGHRA and CDR2 YSYEKL. The junction had 8 bases not matched to a gene; V was cut back by 7 bases and J by 3 bases. The CDR3 DNA is TGCGCCAGCACCTACCTCGGGACAGGGGACTATGGCTACACCTTC. It translates to CASTYLGTGDYGYTF.

This clonotype was found many times. The chain has TRBV11-3 and TRBJ1-1; no firm D call. V lost 5 bases to trimming and J lost 1 base, with 11 bases between them. This CDR3 region has 14 residues. Per the germline V gene, CDR1 is SGHNT and CDR2 is YENEEA. CDR3 nucleotides: TGTGCCAGCAGCCCAGGAACACCGAACACTGAAGCTTTCTTT. This codes for CASSPGTPNTEAFF.

This clonotype has ten or more counts. The rearrangement uses TRBV2 and TRBJ2-7, with a weak D call TRBD1 (5 bases). The CDR3 is 13 amino acids. CDR1 SNHLY and CDR2 FYNNEI come from the germline V gene. V lost 2 bases and J 7 bases, leaving 12 bases between the germline ends. This CDR3 is CASSETWGEEQYF. The CDR3, as DNA: TGTGCCAGCAGTGAAACGTGGGGCGAGGAGCAGTACTTC. The complete variable domain, with remaining parts taken from reference TRBV2 and TRBJ2-7, reads EPEVTQTPSHQVTQMGQEVILRCVPISNHLYFYWYRQILGQKVEFLVSFYNNEISEKSEIFDDQFSVERPDGSNFTLKIRSTKLEDSAMYFCASSETWGEEQYFGPGTRLTVT.

This clonotype has ten or more counts. A junction boundary mismatches the germline segment, possibly from a read error. The chain couples TRBV19 to TRBJ2-1, with 7 positions matching TRBD2. The CDR3 length is 16 residues. CDR1 and CDR2 from the germline V gene are LNHDA and SQIVND (reference sequence). Here the CDR3 DNA reads TGTGCTAGTAGCCGTAAGGTGGCGCCCGGGGGGAATGAGCAGTTCTTC. This gives the protein CASSRKVAPGGNEQFF.